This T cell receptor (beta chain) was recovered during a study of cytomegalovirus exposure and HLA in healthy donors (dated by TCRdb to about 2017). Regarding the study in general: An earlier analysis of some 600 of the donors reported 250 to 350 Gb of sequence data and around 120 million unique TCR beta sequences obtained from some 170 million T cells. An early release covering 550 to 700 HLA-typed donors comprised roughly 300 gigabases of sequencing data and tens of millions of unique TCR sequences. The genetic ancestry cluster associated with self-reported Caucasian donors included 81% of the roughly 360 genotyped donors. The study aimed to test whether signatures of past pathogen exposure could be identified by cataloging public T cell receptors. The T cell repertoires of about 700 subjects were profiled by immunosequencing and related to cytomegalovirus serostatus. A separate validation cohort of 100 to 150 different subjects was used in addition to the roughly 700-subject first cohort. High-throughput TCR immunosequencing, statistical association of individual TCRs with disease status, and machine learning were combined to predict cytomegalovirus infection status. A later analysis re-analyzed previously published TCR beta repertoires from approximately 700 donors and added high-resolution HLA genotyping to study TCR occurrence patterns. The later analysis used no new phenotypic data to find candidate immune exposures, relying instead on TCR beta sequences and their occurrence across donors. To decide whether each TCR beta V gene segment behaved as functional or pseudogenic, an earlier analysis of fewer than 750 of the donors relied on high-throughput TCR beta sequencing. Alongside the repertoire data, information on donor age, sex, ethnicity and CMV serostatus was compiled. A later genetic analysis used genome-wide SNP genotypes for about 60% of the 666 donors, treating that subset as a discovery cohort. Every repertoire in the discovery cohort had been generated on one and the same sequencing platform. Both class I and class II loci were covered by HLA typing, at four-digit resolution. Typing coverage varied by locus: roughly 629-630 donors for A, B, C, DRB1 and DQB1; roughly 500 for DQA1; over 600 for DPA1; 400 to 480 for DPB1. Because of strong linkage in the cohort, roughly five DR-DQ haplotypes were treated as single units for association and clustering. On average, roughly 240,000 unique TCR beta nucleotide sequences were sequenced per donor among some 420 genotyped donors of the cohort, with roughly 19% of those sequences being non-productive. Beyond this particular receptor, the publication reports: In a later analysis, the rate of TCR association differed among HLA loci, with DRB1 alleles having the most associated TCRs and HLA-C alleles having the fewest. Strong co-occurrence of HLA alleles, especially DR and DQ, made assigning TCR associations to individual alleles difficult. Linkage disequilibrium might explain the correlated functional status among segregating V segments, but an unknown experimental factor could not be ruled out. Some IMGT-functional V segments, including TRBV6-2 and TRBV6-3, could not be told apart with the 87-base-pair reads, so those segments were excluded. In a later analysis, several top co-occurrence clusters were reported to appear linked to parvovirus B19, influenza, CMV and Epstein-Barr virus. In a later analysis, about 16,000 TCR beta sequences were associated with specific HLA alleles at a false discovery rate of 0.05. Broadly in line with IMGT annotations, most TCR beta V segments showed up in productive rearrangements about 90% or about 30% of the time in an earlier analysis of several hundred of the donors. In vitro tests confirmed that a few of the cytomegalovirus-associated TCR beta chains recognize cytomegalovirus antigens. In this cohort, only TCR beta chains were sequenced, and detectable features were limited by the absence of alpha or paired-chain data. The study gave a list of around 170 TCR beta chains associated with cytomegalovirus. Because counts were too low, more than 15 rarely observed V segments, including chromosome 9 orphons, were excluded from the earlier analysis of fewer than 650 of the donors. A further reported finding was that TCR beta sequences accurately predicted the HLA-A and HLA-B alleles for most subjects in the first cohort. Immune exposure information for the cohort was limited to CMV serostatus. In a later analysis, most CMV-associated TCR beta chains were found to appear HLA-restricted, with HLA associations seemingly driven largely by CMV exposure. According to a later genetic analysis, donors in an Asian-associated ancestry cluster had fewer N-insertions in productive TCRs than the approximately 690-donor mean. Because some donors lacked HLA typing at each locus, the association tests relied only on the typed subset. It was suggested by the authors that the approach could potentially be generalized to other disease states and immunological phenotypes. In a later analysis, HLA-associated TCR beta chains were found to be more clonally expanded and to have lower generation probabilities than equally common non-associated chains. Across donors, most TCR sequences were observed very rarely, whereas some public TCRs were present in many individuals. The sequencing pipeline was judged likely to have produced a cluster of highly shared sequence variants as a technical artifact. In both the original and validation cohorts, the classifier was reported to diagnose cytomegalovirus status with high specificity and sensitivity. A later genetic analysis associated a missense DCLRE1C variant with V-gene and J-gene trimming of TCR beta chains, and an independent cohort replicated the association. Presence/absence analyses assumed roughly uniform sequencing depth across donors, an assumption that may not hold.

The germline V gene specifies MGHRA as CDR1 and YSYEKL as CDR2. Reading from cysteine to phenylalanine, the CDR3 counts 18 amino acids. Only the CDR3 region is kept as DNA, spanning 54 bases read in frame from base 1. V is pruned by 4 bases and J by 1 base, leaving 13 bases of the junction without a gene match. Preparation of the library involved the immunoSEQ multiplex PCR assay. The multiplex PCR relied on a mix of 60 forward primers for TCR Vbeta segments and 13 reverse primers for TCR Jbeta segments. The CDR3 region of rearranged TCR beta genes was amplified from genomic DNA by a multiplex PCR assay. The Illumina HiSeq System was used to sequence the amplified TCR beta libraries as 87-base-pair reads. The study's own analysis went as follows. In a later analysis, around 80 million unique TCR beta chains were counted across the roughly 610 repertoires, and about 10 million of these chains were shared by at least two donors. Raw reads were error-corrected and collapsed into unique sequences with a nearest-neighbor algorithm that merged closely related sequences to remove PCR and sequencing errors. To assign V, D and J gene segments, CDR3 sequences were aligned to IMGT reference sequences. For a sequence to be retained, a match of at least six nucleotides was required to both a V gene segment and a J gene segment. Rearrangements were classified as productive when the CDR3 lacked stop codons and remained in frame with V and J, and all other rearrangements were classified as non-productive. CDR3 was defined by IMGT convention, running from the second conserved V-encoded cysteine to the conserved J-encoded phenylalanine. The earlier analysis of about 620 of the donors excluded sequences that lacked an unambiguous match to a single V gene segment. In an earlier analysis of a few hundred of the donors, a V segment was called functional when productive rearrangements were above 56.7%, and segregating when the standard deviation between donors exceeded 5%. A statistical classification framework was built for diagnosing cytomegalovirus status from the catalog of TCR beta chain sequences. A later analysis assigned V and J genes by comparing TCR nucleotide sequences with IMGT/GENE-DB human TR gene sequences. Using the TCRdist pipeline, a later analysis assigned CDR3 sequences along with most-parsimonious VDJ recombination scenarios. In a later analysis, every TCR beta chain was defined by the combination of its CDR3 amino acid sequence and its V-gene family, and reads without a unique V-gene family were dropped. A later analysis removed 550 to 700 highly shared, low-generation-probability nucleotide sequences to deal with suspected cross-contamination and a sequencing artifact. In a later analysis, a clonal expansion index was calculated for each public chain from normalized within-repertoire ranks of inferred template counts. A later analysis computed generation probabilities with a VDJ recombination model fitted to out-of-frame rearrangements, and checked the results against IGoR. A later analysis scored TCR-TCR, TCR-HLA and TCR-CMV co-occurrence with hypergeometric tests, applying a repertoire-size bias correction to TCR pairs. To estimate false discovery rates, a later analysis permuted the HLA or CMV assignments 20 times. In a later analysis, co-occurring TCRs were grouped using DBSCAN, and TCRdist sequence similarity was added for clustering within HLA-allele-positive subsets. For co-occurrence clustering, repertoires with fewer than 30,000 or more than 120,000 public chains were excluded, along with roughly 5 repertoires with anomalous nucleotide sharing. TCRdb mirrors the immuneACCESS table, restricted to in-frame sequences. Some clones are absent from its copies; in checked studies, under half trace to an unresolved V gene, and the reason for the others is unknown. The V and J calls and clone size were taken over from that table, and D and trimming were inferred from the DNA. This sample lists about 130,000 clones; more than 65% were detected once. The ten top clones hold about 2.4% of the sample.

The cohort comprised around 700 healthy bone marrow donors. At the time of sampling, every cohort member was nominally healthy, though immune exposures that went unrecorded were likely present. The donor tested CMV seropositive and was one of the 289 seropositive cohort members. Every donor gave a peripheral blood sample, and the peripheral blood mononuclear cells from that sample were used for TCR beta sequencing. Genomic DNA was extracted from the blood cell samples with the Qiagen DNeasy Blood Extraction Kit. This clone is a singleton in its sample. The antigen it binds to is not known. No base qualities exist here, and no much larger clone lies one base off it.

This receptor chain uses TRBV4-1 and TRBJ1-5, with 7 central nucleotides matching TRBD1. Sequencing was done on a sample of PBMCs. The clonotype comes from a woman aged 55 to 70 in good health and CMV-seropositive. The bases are TGCGCCAGCAGCCTAGAATTAACAGGGGCGAGGAGCAATCAGCCCCAGCATTTT. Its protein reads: CASSLELTGARSNQPQHF.